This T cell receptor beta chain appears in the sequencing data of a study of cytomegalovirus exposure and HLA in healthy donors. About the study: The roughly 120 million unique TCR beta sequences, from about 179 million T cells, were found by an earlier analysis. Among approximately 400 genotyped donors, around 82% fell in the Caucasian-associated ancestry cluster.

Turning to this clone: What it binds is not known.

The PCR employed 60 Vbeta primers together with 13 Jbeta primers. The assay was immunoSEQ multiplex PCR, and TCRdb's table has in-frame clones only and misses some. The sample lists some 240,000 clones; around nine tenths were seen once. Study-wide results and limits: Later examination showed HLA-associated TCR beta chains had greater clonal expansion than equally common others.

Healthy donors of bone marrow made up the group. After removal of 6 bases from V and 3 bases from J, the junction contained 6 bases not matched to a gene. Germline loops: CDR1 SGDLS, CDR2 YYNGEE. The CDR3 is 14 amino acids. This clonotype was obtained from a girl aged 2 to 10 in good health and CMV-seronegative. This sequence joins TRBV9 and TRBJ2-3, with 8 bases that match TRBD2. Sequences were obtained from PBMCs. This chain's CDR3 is CASTAGGGTDTQYF. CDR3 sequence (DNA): TGTGCCAGCACCGCCGGGGGGGGAACAGATACGCAGTATTTT.